One sample yielded the 15 T cell receptor beta chains listed below, sequenced in a study of shared clonotypes between healthy human individuals. TCRdb's copy holds only in-frame clones and misses some; the assay was immunoSEQ multiplex PCR. The data hold over 2 million clones, with under 95% observed a single time. Sequenced material: naive CD4+ T cells from PBMCs. Subset here: CD45RA+ positively selected. These receptor sequences come from a man between 18 and 29 years old in good health. Some clones in this sample may be carry-over from other donors' samples.

This chain connects TRBV18 to TRBJ2-3; D uncertain. Trimming pared 0 bases from V and 7 bases from J, leaving 5 bases between. CDR1 KGHSH and CDR2 LQKENI come from the germline V gene. The CDR3 length is 12 residues. This CDR3 is CASSPPGYTQYF. In DNA, the CDR3 is TGTGCCAGCTCACCACCGGGTTATACGCAGTATTTT.

The chain is built from TRBV4-3 and TRBJ2-3; D remains ambiguous. Trimming left V 2 bases short and J 1 base short, with 7 bases between. This CDR3 region has 14 residues. Germline lookup yields CDR1 LGHNA and CDR2 YSLEER. Here the CDR3 DNA reads TGCGCCAGCAGCCAATCCATAGGCACAGATACGCAGTATTTT. Translating it yields CASSQSIGTDTQYF.

This clone was seen only a few times. This chain connects TRBV18 to TRBJ2-2; no definite D call. The V end was cut by 5 bases, the J end by 6 bases, with 10 bases between. Germline V gene sequence: CDR1 KGHSH, CDR2 LQKENI. CDR3 length: 13 amino acids. The CDR3 DNA sequence: TGTGCCAGCTCAAATCTAGAAGCCGGGGAGCTGTTTTTT. Protein product: CASSNLEAGELFF. Full variable domain (rest looked up from reference TRBV18 and TRBJ2-2): NAGVMQNPRHLVRRRGQEARLRCSPMKGHSHVYWYRQLPEEGLKFMVYLQKENIIDESGMPKERFSAEFPKEGPSILRIQQVVRGDSAAYFCASSNLEAGELFFGEGSRLTVL.

This clone was recorded once. The chain is built from TRBV28 and TRBJ2-2; D is ambiguous. V gave up 10 bases and J gave up 6 bases, with 9 bases separating them. CDR3 length equals 11 residues. Per germline, CDR1 MDHEN and CDR2 SYDVKM. CDR3 region: CAIQQPGELFF. CDR3 nucleotides: TGTGCCATCCAACAACCCGGGGAGCTGTTTTTT.

The genes are TRBV7-6 and TRBJ1-1, with TRBD1 matching 7 bases. The V gene end was trimmed by 5 bases and the J gene end by 7 bases; junction bases not matched to a gene: 7. The CDR3 loop spans 13 amino acids. The germline V gene has CDR1 SGHVS and CDR2 FNYEAQ. The CDR3 DNA is TGTGCCAGCAGCGAAGAAGGGACAGATGAAGCTTTCTTT. It is translated as CASSEEGTDEAFF.

The chain joins TRBV5-1 to TRBJ2-2, with 7 bases identical to TRBD1. The V gene's germline CDR1 is SGHRS and CDR2 YFSETQ. With 4 bases clipped from V and 3 bases from J, the junction kept 6 bases outside the gene matches. The CDR3 is made up of 15 amino acids. CDR3 nucleotides: TGCGCCAGCAGCGGACGTACAGGGGACACCGGGGAGCTGTTTTTT. As protein: CASSGRTGDTGELFF.

Comments on this clone: This same CDR3 is encoded by further DNA sequences in the sample. The DNA for the CDR3 is TGCGCCAGCAGCTTGGGCAGGGGGATCTCCTACGAGCAGTACTTC. This sequence encodes CASSLGRGISYEQYF. The chain links TRBV5-1 to TRBJ2-7, with TRBD1 matching over 7 bases. The CDR3 is 15 residues long. The trim removed 0 bases at V and 0 bases at J, leaving 3 bases unmatched. From germline, CDR1 is SGHRS and CDR2 YFSETQ.

The gene calls are TRBV7-3 and TRBJ2-1; D gene unclear. Germline CDR1 is SGHTA and CDR2 is FQGTGA. The CDR3 length is 15 residues. V was clipped by 3 bases and J by 5 bases, with 14 bases between them. The CDR3 sequence: CASSLDANLDNEQFF. CDR3 coding DNA: TGTGCCAGCAGCTTGGACGCCAACCTCGACAATGAGCAGTTCTTC.

The J gene is TRBJ2-2, the V gene TRBV7-2; D tentatively fits TRBD1 or TRBD2 (5 bases each). V shed 4 bases and J shed 3 bases, with 9 bases lying between them. The germline CDR1 and CDR2 sequences are SGHTA and FQGNSA. There are 14 residues in the CDR3. CDR3 coding DNA: TGTGCCAGCAGCTCTGGGGGTTACACCGGGGAGCTGTTTTTT. It codes for CASSSGGYTGELFF.

The J gene is TRBJ2-5, the V gene TRBV6-1; unclear D gene. CDR1 is MNHNS and CDR2 is SASEGT in the germline V gene. The ends were cut back, 2 bases at V and 5 bases at J, with 12 bases in the middle. The CDR3 runs 14 residues. CDR3 sequence: CASSEIGFRETQYF. DNA of the CDR3: TGTGCCAGCAGTGAAATAGGGTTCCGGGAGACCCAGTACTTC.

This clone appeared once. This chain connects TRBV19 to TRBJ2-2, with D possibly TRBD2 on 6 matching bases. The V end was cut by 3 bases, the J end by 7 bases, with 15 bases between. The germline CDR1 and CDR2 sequences are LNHDA and SQIVND (reference sequence). The CDR3 has 15 residues. CDR3 sequence (DNA): TGTGCCAGTAGTATGGGACGGGGGTCGGTCGGGGAGCTGTTTTTT. Protein sequence: CASSMGRGSVGELFF.

This chain joins TRBV5-5 and TRBJ1-1; D uncertain. In germline, CDR1 is SGHKS, CDR2 YYEKEE (reference sequence). V lost 0 bases, J lost 4 bases, and 10 bases lay in between. The CDR3 covers 14 residues. In nucleotides, the CDR3 is TGTGCCAGCAGCTTGGTATCGGGGTTCACTGAAGCTTTCTTT. This gives the protein CASSLVSGFTEAFF.

The chain has TRBV5-1 and TRBJ2-1; D remains unclear. Germline V gene lookup returns CDR1 SGHRS and CDR2 YFSETQ. Trimming removed 0 bases from V and 6 bases from J, with 7 bases in between. This CDR3 region has 13 residues. The chain's CDR3 is CASSLESSNEQFF. DNA for the CDR3: TGCGCCAGCAGCTTGGAGTCTTCCAATGAGCAGTTCTTC.

This clone appeared a single time. The chain has TRBV6-5 and TRBJ2-5, with a tentative D call TRBD1 (6 bases). Trimming took off 6 bases at V and 5 bases at J, with 16 bases between the two ends. The germline CDR1 and CDR2 sequences are MNHEY and SVGAGI. The CDR3 runs 14 residues. The CDR3 DNA is TGTGCCAGCAGCACATACAGGGCACGGGAGACCCAGTACTTC. It translates to CASSTYRARETQYF.

J is TRBJ1-3 and V is TRBV6-6; D is possibly TRBD1 (5 bases). Trimming removed 2 bases from V and 2 bases from J, with 13 bases in between. The CDR3 runs 16 residues. Germline V gene sequence: CDR1 MNHNY, CDR2 SVGAGI (reference sequence). The CDR3 nucleotides read TGTGCCAGCAGTTACGGCTGGACACAGGCTGGAAACACCATATATTTT. This translates into CASSYGWTQAGNTIYF.